Each of the 20 T cell receptor beta chains below was sequenced from the same sample in a study of a mutant IDH1 vaccine in newly diagnosed glioma. The protocol was immunoSEQ multiplex PCR, while the TCRdb copy is restricted to in-frame clones and leaves out a portion. Among more than 55,000 clones listed, roughly 80% were seen once. Sample time point: week 11, during vaccination. Topical imiquimod accompanied each vaccine dose, which consisted of 300 ug of mutant IDH1 20-mer peptide. These TCRs' antigens remain unknown. The material sequenced was PBMCs, taken from a glioma patient whose treatment included an IDH1 peptide vaccine. These receptor sequences come from a young man with glioma.

This clone was seen only a few times. The rearrangement uses TRBV7-9 and TRBJ1-1; no clear D. The length of the CDR3 is 12 residues. The V gene's germline CDR1 is SEHNR and CDR2 FQNEAQ (reference sequence). Trimming took 6 bases from V and 1 from J, leaving 6 bases between them. The CDR3 is CASRAWNTEAFF. In nucleotides, the CDR3 is TGTGCCAGCAGGGCATGGAACACTGAAGCTTTCTTT. Full variable domain (missing parts from reference TRBV7-9 and TRBJ1-1): DTGVSQNPRHKITKRGQNVTFRCDPISEHNRLYWYRQTLGQGPEFLTYFQNEAQLEKSRLLSDRFSAERPKGSFSTLEIQRTEQGDSAMYLCASRAWNTEAFFGQGTRLTVV.

The chain combines TRBV5-1 with TRBJ1-2; TRBD1 is a possible D gene (5 bases). Germline V gene sequence: CDR1 SGHRS, CDR2 YFSETQ. There are 15 residues in the CDR3. V gave up 0 bases and J gave up 7 bases, with 16 bases separating them. The CDR3 DNA sequence: TGCGCCAGCAGCTTGGCTACAGGACGAGTTCCTGGCTACACCTTC. It specifies CASSLATGRVPGYTF. The full variable domain, with the rest looked up from reference TRBV5-1 and TRBJ1-2, is KAGVTQTPRYLIKTRGQQVTLSCSPISGHRSVSWYQQTPGQGLQFLFEYFSETQRNKGNFPGRFSGRQFSNSRSEMNVSTLELGDSALYLCASSLATGRVPGYTFGSGTRLTVV.

In this sample, this clone turned up once. This rearrangement joins TRBV28 to TRBJ1-2, with D possibly matching TRBD1 (6 bases). V was pared by 5 bases and J by 3 bases, with 13 bases between. Germline V gene data show CDR1 as MDHEN and CDR2 as SYDVKM. The CDR3 extends over 14 amino acids. The DNA for the CDR3 is TGTGCCAGCAGTCTCACAGGGACCTACTATGGCTACACCTTC. Translation: CASSLTGTYYGYTF.

The CDR3 here is CASSLFGTVSYEQYF. The CDR3 DNA reads TGTGCCAGCAGTTTATTCGGGACAGTCTCCTACGAGCAGTACTTC. V usage is TRBV28 and J usage is TRBJ2-7, with 7 positions matching TRBD1. The length of the CDR3 is 15 residues. With V trimmed by 1 base and J by 0 bases, 3 bases remained unmatched. Germline V lookup: CDR1 MDHEN, CDR2 SYDVKM.

The gene calls are TRBV7-2 and TRBJ2-1, with D unresolved. CDR3 length: 13 amino acids. Germline values: CDR1 SGHTA, CDR2 FQGNSA. V was cut by 5 bases and J by 8 bases, with 13 bases left in between. The DNA of the CDR3 is TGTGCCAGCAGCATAGTAGTTGGGGATGAGCAGTTCTTC. Its protein is CASSIVVGDEQFF.

The rearrangement links TRBV11-2 to TRBJ2-5; possible D gene TRBD2, 7 bases. Germline CDR1 and CDR2: SGHAT and FQNNGV. The CDR3 is 16 residues long. V was pared by 2 bases and J by 3 bases, with 16 bases between. The CDR3 spells CASSLITGRGKETQYF. CDR3 nucleotides: TGTGCCAGCAGCTTAATAACAGGGCGGGGGAAAGAGACCCAGTACTTC.

The gene calls are TRBV15 and TRBJ1-3, with a weak D call TRBD1 (6 bases). V was shortened by 2 bases and J by 6 bases, with 11 bases between the two germline ends. This CDR3 has 14 amino acids. CDR1 and CDR2 (germline): LNHNV, YYDKDF (reference sequence). The CDR3 loop is CATSRYSGENTIYF. The CDR3 DNA follows: TGTGCCACCAGCAGATACTCAGGGGAAAACACCATATATTTT.

The chain combines TRBV10-3 with TRBJ1-2; TRBD1 is a possible D gene (5 bases). Germline V gives CDR1 ENHRY, CDR2 SYGVKD. The V gene lost 6 bases and the J gene lost 1 base, with 15 bases spanning the gap. The CDR3 sequence is 15 residues long. The CDR3 DNA reads as TGTGCCATCAGCCCCGGGGCAGGACTTAACTATGGCTACACCTTC. This translates into CAISPGAGLNYGYTF.

V usage is TRBV27 and J usage is TRBJ2-1, with TRBD2 identical over 12 bases. The CDR3 covers 18 residues. Germline loops: CDR1 MNHEY, CDR2 SMNVEV (reference sequence). The J segment lost 2 bases and the V segment lost 6 bases, leaving 11 bases of the junction unmatched. The CDR3 here is CASSSLLAGGSPYNEQFF. CDR3 in DNA: TGTGCCAGCAGCTCCTTACTAGCGGGAGGTTCACCCTACAATGAGCAGTTCTTC.

This rearrangement joins TRBV28 to TRBJ1-1; 7 nucleotides agree with TRBD1. In germline, CDR1 is MDHEN, CDR2 SYDVKM. Unmatched junction bases numbered 14, after V lost 7 bases and J lost 6 bases. The CDR3 consists of 15 residues. The CDR3 spells CASTLGGPYNPEAFF. CDR3 sequence (DNA): TGTGCCAGCACGTTAGGGGGCCCCTATAACCCTGAAGCTTTCTTT.

The rearrangement uses TRBV30 and TRBJ2-5; D gene uncertain. The CDR3 runs 8 residues. V lost 8 bases to trimming and J lost 7 bases, with 5 bases between them. Germline V gene sequence: CDR1 GTSNPN, CDR2 SVGIG (reference sequence). This CDR3 reads CALGTQYF. The CDR3 DNA reads TGTGCCCTGGGGACCCAGTACTTC.

This clone was observed a single time. The J gene is TRBJ1-1, the V gene TRBV21-1; the listed D gene, TRBD1, was not tested against the DNA. TRBV21-1 is a known pseudogene. The CDR3 extends over 14 amino acids. For the CDR3, the DNA is TGTGCCAGCAGCGGCCGGGACAGGGAAAGAGAAGCTTTCTTT. This sequence encodes CASSGRDREREAFF.

The chain links TRBV27 to TRBJ1-5, with D unclear. Germline CDR1 is MNHEY and CDR2 is SMNVEV (reference sequence). The V end lost 0 bases, the J end lost 0 bases, and 6 bases lay between the germline ends. This CDR3 contains 15 residues. CDR3 in DNA: TGTGCCAGCAGTTTATCCGGCTATAGCAATCAGCCCCAGCATTTT. Its translation is CASSLSGYSNQPQHF.

A single count supports this clone. The chain combines TRBV19 with TRBJ1-1, with unresolved D. Per germline, CDR1 LNHDA and CDR2 SQIVND (reference sequence). The V and J ends lost 5 bases and 1 base respectively, with 17 bases between them. This CDR3 contains 16 residues. The CDR3 here is CASSASTYLGNTEAFF. The CDR3 bases are TGTGCCAGTAGTGCCAGCACCTACCTGGGGAACACTGAAGCTTTCTTT.

This clone was counted a few times. The chain recombines TRBV19 with TRBJ1-1; 10 bases are a match to TRBD1. The CDR3 covers 15 residues. The V gene end was trimmed by 9 bases and the J gene end by 3 bases; junction bases not matched to a gene: 10. Germline assignment: CDR1 LNHDA and CDR2 SQIVND (reference sequence). The CDR3 spells CASGRPGQGDTEAFF. DNA of the CDR3: TGTGCCAGCGGGCGGCCTGGACAGGGGGACACTGAAGCTTTCTTT.

This chain connects TRBV6-1 to TRBJ2-3; 14 bases are shared with TRBD2. The CDR3 has 18 amino acids. J was trimmed by 4 bases and V by 1 base; bases with no gene match: 7. Germline values: CDR1 MNHNS, CDR2 SASEGT. The CDR3 region is CASSEGGLAGVGADTQYF. The DNA for the CDR3 is TGTGCCAGCAGTGAAGGGGGACTAGCGGGAGTTGGTGCAGATACGCAGTATTTT.

The V and J genes are TRBV9 and TRBJ2-6, with D possibly being TRBD1 (5 bases). Germline CDR1 and CDR2: SGDLS and YYNGEE. The CDR3 runs to 16 residues. Between the trimmed V and J ends, which lost 4 bases and 0 bases, there was a span of 11 bases. The CDR3: CASSTDKYSGANVLTF. In DNA form, the CDR3 reads TGTGCCAGCAGCACGGACAAATACTCTGGGGCCAACGTCCTGACTTTC.

J is TRBJ2-1 and V is TRBV6-5, with a tentative D call TRBD1 (6 bases). The CDR3 loop spans 15 amino acids. Germline loops: CDR1 MNHEY, CDR2 SVGAGI. V dropped 5 bases and J dropped 3 bases, with 14 bases sitting between them. CDR3 in DNA: TGTGCCAGCAGTCCCCGGTTGGACAGCTACAATGAGCAGTTCTTC. This encodes CASSPRLDSYNEQFF.

The chain employs TRBV6-4 and TRBJ2-6; D might be TRBD2 (5 bases). The V and J ends lost 4 bases and 0 bases respectively, with 7 bases between them. The CDR3 totals 15 residues. CDR1 MRHNA and CDR2 SNTAGT come from the germline V gene. CDR3 DNA sequence: TGTGCCAGCAGTGCGGGGTTCTCTGGGGCCAACGTCCTGACTTTC. This encodes CASSAGFSGANVLTF.

This chain joins TRBV28 and TRBJ1-2, with 9 bases identical to TRBD1. Trimming at V came to 2 bases and at J to 4 bases, leaving 5 bases not matched to a gene. CDR1 MDHEN and CDR2 SYDVKM come from the germline V gene. The CDR3 is 15 residues long. This CDR3 reads CASSLNRGHSYGYTF. The DNA for the CDR3 is TGTGCCAGCAGTTTAAACAGGGGGCATAGCTATGGCTACACCTTC.